What follows are 18 T cell receptor beta chains derived from one specimen sequenced in a study of cytomegalovirus exposure and HLA in healthy donors. PCR used 60 Vbeta primers and 13 Jbeta primers. The assay was immunoSEQ multiplex PCR, and TCRdb's table has in-frame clones only and misses some. The sample lists around 70,000 clones, 60% to 80% occurring once. The specimen was PBMCs. The receptors stem from a woman between 35 and 50 years old in good health and CMV-seropositive.

This clone was picked up one time. The CDR3, as DNA: TGTGCCAGCAGCCCCGGGACAGGGCAAGGCTACACCTTC. It encodes CASSPGTGQGYTF. This chain links TRBV7-3 with TRBJ1-2; TRBD1 aligns across 9 bases. V gave up 5 bases and J gave up 8 bases; unmatched junction bases: 6. The germline V gene has CDR1 SGHTA and CDR2 FQGTGA. The CDR3 length is 13 residues. Filled out from reference TRBV7-3 and TRBJ1-2, the complete variable domain reads GAGVSQTPSNKVTEKGKYVELRCDPISGHTALYWYRQSLGQGPEFLIYFQGTGAADDSGLPNDRFFAVRPEGSVSTLKIQRTERGDSAVYLCASSPGTGQGYTFGSGTRLTVV.

This clone was seen more than once but under ten times. The rearrangement links TRBV18 to TRBJ1-5; tentatively, D is TRBD1 (6 bases). The CDR3 consists of 16 residues. The V and J ends lost 3 bases and 2 bases respectively, with 14 bases between them. Per germline, CDR1 KGHSH and CDR2 LQKENI. The chain's CDR3 is CASSPEMDRRNQPQHF. CDR3 DNA: TGTGCCAGCTCACCCGAGATGGACAGACGCAATCAGCCCCAGCATTTT.

The CDR3: CASSVGGQFNQPQHF. DNA for the CDR3: TGTGCCAGCAGCGTTGGCGGACAGTTTAATCAGCCCCAGCATTTT. The gene calls are TRBV9 and TRBJ1-5, with a possible D match to TRBD1 (6 bases). Germline lookup yields CDR1 SGDLS and CDR2 YYNGEE. With 2 bases removed from V and 4 bases from J, the gap between germline ends came to 13 bases. This CDR3 is 15 amino acids long.

The V and J genes are TRBV29-1 and TRBJ2-1, with D uncertain. CDR3 length equals 14 residues. CDR1 and CDR2 (germline): SQVTM, ANQGSEA. V was cut by 6 bases and J by 4 bases, with 16 bases left in between. The CDR3 sequence is CSVARGDLYNEQFF. In DNA form, the CDR3 reads TGCAGCGTAGCCCGAGGCGACCTTTACAATGAGCAGTTCTTC.

This chain joins TRBV2 and TRBJ1-1, with no clear D. Germline CDR1 is SNHLY and CDR2 is FYNNEI. The CDR3 consists of 12 residues. Trimming stripped 6 bases from V and 11 bases from J, with 16 bases between. The CDR3 reads CASSLRQPGAFF. CDR3 DNA: TGTGCCAGCAGCCTGCGGCAGCCCGGGGCTTTCTTT.

This rearrangement joins TRBV27 to TRBJ1-1, with 9 bases lining up with TRBD1. The germline V gene encodes CDR1 MNHEY and CDR2 SMNVEV (reference sequence). This CDR3 has 15 amino acids. Trimming at V came to 3 bases and at J to 5 bases, leaving 7 bases not matched to a gene. CDR3 in amino acids: CASSFPGQGETEAFF. As DNA, the CDR3 is TGTGCCAGCAGTTTCCCGGGACAGGGAGAAACTGAAGCTTTCTTT.

The V and J genes are TRBV7-3 and TRBJ1-1, with 8 bases aligning to TRBD1. Germline CDR1 and CDR2: SGHTA and FQGTGA. The CDR3 is made up of 14 amino acids. V dropped 3 bases and J dropped 4; count of bases not matched to a gene: 4. This chain's CDR3 is CASSLTGASTEAFF. The CDR3 DNA is TGTGCCAGCAGCTTGACAGGGGCGAGCACTGAAGCTTTCTTT.

The chain's CDR3 is CATSGRTQSSSYEQYF. The CDR3 DNA reads as TGTGCCACCTCAGGCCGGACTCAGTCAAGCTCCTACGAGCAGTACTTC. This chain connects TRBV27 to TRBJ2-7; D might be TRBD2 (5 bases). The V end was cut by 10 bases, the J end by 0 bases, with 22 bases between. CDR1 is MNHEY, CDR2 SMNVEV, per germline (reference sequence). The CDR3 has 16 residues.

The chain couples TRBV9 to TRBJ1-5, with a possible D match to TRBD1 (5 bases). The CDR3 spans 15 residues. The ends were cut back, 0 bases at V and 6 bases at J, with 13 bases in the middle. Per the germline V gene, CDR1 is SGDLS and CDR2 is YYNGEE. The CDR3 DNA sequence: TGTGCCAGCAGCGTAGAGGGGTCTTTTGGTCAGCCCCAGCATTTT. Its translation is CASSVEGSFGQPQHF.

The chain employs TRBV5-4 and TRBJ1-2; TRBD1 is a possible D gene (5 bases). Germline CDR1 and CDR2: SGHNT and YYREEE (reference sequence). This CDR3 is built from 15 residues. The V gene lost 0 bases and the J gene lost 3 bases, with 12 bases spanning the gap. CDR3 in DNA: TGTGCCAGCAGCTTGGGGGGCAGGGTGGACTATGGCTACACCTTC. Translating it yields CASSLGGRVDYGYTF. Filled out from reference TRBV5-4 and TRBJ1-2, the complete variable domain reads ETGVTQSPTHLIKTRGQQVTLRCSSQSGHNTVSWYQQALGQGPQFIFQYYREEENGRGNFPPRFSGLQFPNYSSELNVNALELDDSALYLCASSLGGRVDYGYTFGSGTRLTVV.

The genes are TRBV2 and TRBJ1-1; TRBD1 matches 8 bases. Losses at the gene ends were 4 bases for V and 5 bases for J; bases not matched to a gene: 6. Germline loops: CDR1 SNHLY, CDR2 FYNNEI. The length of the CDR3 is 14 residues. CDR3 amino acids: CASSGGQGYTEAFF. The CDR3 DNA reads TGTGCCAGCAGTGGTGGACAGGGCTATACTGAAGCTTTCTTT.

The rearrangement joins TRBV7-9 to TRBJ2-2; D might be TRBD1 (6 bases). Trimming cost V 4 bases and J 4 bases, with 16 bases left between them. Germline V CDR1 and CDR2: SEHNR, FQNEAQ (reference sequence). The CDR3 is 16 amino acids. In nucleotides, the CDR3 is TGTGCCAGCAGCTCTCGACAGGCGGCGGGCACCGGGGAGCTGTTTTTT. It encodes CASSSRQAAGTGELFF.

This rearrangement joins TRBV18 to TRBJ2-1, with 14 bases fitting TRBD2. Trimming at V came to 3 bases and at J to 2 bases, leaving 6 bases not matched to a gene. Looked up from germline, CDR1 is KGHSH and CDR2 is LQKENI. The CDR3 totals 18 residues. The CDR3, as DNA: TGTGCCAGCTCACCCGGGACTAGCGGGGGTTCTCCCTACAATGAGCAGTTCTTC. This codes for CASSPGTSGGSPYNEQFF.

The chain joins TRBV19 to TRBJ1-1; 8 bases align to TRBD1. Per germline, CDR1 LNHDA and CDR2 SQIVND (reference sequence). After removal of 8 bases from V and 6 bases from J, the junction contained 8 bases not matched to a gene. The CDR3 is made up of 13 amino acids. CDR3 amino acids: CASSVRGQAEAFF. Here the CDR3 DNA reads TGTGCCAGTTCTGTCAGGGGGCAAGCTGAAGCTTTCTTT.

The chain combines TRBV7-9 with TRBJ2-7; D may be TRBD1 (6 bases). The CDR3 is 15 amino acids. Germline assignment: CDR1 SEHNR and CDR2 FQNEAQ (reference sequence). Trimming shortened V by 2 bases and J by 1 base, and 12 bases separated the two germline ends. CDR3 loop: CASSLSWGPSYEQYF. CDR3 nucleotides: TGTGCCAGCAGCTTATCGTGGGGGCCTTCCTACGAGCAGTACTTC.

Concerning this clone itself: This same CDR3 is encoded by further DNA sequences in the sample. The chain employs TRBV18 and TRBJ1-1, with D maybe TRBD1 (6 bases). The CDR3 contains 14 residues. V was cut by 6 bases and J by 2 bases, with 13 bases left in between. The germline CDR1 and CDR2 sequences are KGHSH and LQKENI. The CDR3 region has the DNA TGTGCCAGCTCTCCGCTAGGGGGTAACACTGAAGCTTTCTTT. Its translation: CASSPLGGNTEAFF.

This chain joins TRBV2 and TRBJ1-5, with a tentative D call TRBD1 (5 bases). The CDR3 is 16 amino acids. Between the trimmed V and J ends, which lost 6 bases and 0 bases, there was a span of 15 bases. CDR1 SNHLY and CDR2 FYNNEI come from the germline V gene. The CDR3 is CASRESGIYSNQPQHF. The CDR3 DNA reads as TGTGCCAGCAGAGAATCAGGGATTTATAGCAATCAGCCCCAGCATTTT.

This chain links TRBV14 with TRBJ2-3; a possible D gene is TRBD2 (6 bases). V was trimmed by 3 bases and J by 11 bases, leaving 21 bases between them. The CDR3 is 15 amino acids. The germline V gene has CDR1 SGHDN and CDR2 FVKESK. CDR3 DNA: TGTGCCAGCAGCCACCCCGGGACGCAGGCGGGGAGGCAGTATTTT. Protein product: CASSHPGTQAGRQYF.